The 21 T cell receptor beta chains given below trace back to one sample, sequenced in a study of shared clonotypes between healthy human individuals. Sequencing used immunoSEQ multiplex PCR; TCRdb keeps in-frame clones, though not all of them. The sample includes 2 million to 2.5 million clones, just under 95% of them seen just once. The specimen sequenced was naive CD4+ T cells from PBMCs. The subset: CD45RA+ positively selected. Receptors were obtained from a man aged 18 to 29 in good health. Some clones in this sample may be carry-over from other donors' samples.

V usage is TRBV28 and J usage is TRBJ1-2; D gene ambiguous. V lost 3 bases to trimming and J lost 8 bases, with 13 bases between them. This CDR3 contains 13 residues. Looked up from germline, CDR1 is MDHEN and CDR2 is SYDVKM. The CDR3, as DNA: TGTGCCAGCAGTTTGTCGTTGTTCGCAGGCTACACCTTC. Translating gives CASSLSLFAGYTF.

This chain uses TRBV6-5 with TRBJ2-5; TRBD2 is a possible D gene (5 bases). The J call may not be correct, given that the DNA end is closer to TRBJ2-7. The germline CDR1 and CDR2 sequences are MNHEY and SVGAGI. This CDR3 comprises 12 residues. The CDR3 region has the DNA TGTGCCAGCAGTTACGCGGGTTACGAGCAGTACTTC. Translated: CASSYAGYEQYF.

Details on this clone: Other nucleotide sequences in the sample specify the same CDR3. The gene calls are TRBV28 and TRBJ2-7; 8 nucleotides match TRBD1. The germline V gene encodes CDR1 MDHEN and CDR2 SYDVKM. The length of the CDR3 is 14 residues. The J segment lost 0 bases and the V segment lost 6 bases, leaving 4 bases of the junction unmatched. The CDR3 loop reads CASRTGASSYEQYF. CDR3 DNA: TGTGCCAGCAGGACAGGGGCGAGCTCCTACGAGCAGTACTTC.

The V gene is TRBV4-2, the J gene TRBJ2-7; TRBD2 agrees at 10 bases. The CDR3 covers 15 residues. Germline CDR1 reads LGHNA; CDR2 reads YNFKEQ. J lost 3 bases, V lost 3 bases, and 5 bases had no gene match. CDR3 protein: CASSHGSGRHYEQYF. CDR3 in DNA: TGTGCCAGCAGCCACGGTAGCGGGAGGCACTACGAGCAGTACTTC.

The chain links TRBV18 to TRBJ1-1; 9 bases line up with TRBD1. V shed 4 bases and J 6 bases; nucleotides not matched to a gene: 12. The CDR3 is 16 amino acids. Germline V lookup: CDR1 KGHSH, CDR2 LQKENI. CDR3 DNA sequence: TGTGCCAGCTCACAAACACAGTTACAGGGGGCCGCTGAAGCTTTCTTT. It specifies CASSQTQLQGAAEAFF.

The genes are TRBV6-1 and TRBJ2-3; TRBD1 matches 8 bases. J lost 8 bases, V lost 1 base, and 5 bases had no gene match. In germline, CDR1 is MNHNS, CDR2 SASEGT. The CDR3 sequence is 14 residues long. The CDR3 here is CASSEGDRGGTQYF. CDR3 DNA: TGTGCCAGCAGTGAAGGTGACAGGGGAGGTACGCAGTATTTT.

The chain links TRBV5-1 to TRBJ1-1; D gene ambiguous. The CDR3 is 14 residues long. Trimming took 4 bases from V and 4 from J, leaving 14 bases between them. The V gene's germline CDR1 is SGHRS and CDR2 YFSETQ. CDR3 amino acids: CASSGVSAGTEAFF. The CDR3 bases are TGCGCCAGCAGCGGAGTCTCGGCAGGCACTGAAGCTTTCTTT.

This chain joins TRBV19 and TRBJ1-1; 7 positions match TRBD1. Germline V gene data show CDR1 as LNHDA and CDR2 as SQIVND (reference sequence). The CDR3 has 13 residues. Trimming removed 9 bases from V and 4 bases from J; junction bases left unmatched: 8. CDR3 amino acids: CASQTGRGTEAFF. In nucleotides, the CDR3 is TGTGCCAGCCAGACAGGGCGCGGCACTGAAGCTTTCTTT.

This clone appeared once. Other nucleotide sequences from this sample produce the same CDR3. The chain links TRBV5-1 to TRBJ1-3; D unclear. From germline, CDR1 is SGHRS and CDR2 YFSETQ. Between the trimmed V and J ends, which lost 4 bases and 3 bases, there was a span of 8 bases. The CDR3 length is 13 residues. CDR3 coding DNA: TGCGCCAGCAGCCCTCCCGGTGGAAACACCATATATTTT. This gives the protein CASSPPGGNTIYF.

This clone is a singleton in its sample. This chain links TRBV28 with TRBJ2-1; 13 bases fit TRBD2. CDR3 length: 15 amino acids. The trim removed 3 bases at V and 14 bases at J, leaving 10 bases unmatched. Looked up from germline, CDR1 is MDHEN and CDR2 is SYDVKM. CDR3: CASSFPGTSGTSEFF. The DNA of the CDR3 is TGTGCCAGCAGTTTCCCTGGGACTAGCGGGACATCGGAGTTCTTC.

This rearrangement joins TRBV6-6 to TRBJ1-2, with 10 nucleotides matching TRBD1. The trim removed 2 bases at V and 4 bases at J, leaving 7 bases unmatched. The CDR3 covers 16 residues. In germline, CDR1 is MNHNY, CDR2 SVGAGI (reference sequence). This chain's CDR3 is CASSYGYGTGVYGYTF. Written as DNA, the CDR3 is TGTGCCAGCAGTTACGGTTATGGGACAGGGGTCTATGGCTACACCTTC.

The genes are TRBV6-5 and TRBJ2-7, with D possibly TRBD2 on 6 matching bases. Germline values: CDR1 MNHEY, CDR2 SVGAGI. V gave up 0 bases and J gave up 6 bases, with 12 bases separating them. The CDR3 consists of 14 residues. The CDR3 loop is CASSYSMEEGEQYF. In DNA, the CDR3 is TGTGCCAGCAGTTACTCGATGGAGGAGGGCGAGCAGTACTTC.

The chain joins TRBV5-1 to TRBJ2-7; 9 bases match TRBD1. Germline CDR1 reads SGHRS; CDR2 reads YFSETQ. The CDR3 is made up of 16 amino acids. Trimming cost V 0 bases and J 2 bases; bases outside gene matches: 6. DNA for the CDR3: TGCGCCAGCAGCTTGGCTCCGGGACAGGGCACCTACGAGCAGTACTTC. It encodes CASSLAPGQGTYEQYF.

The sample holds one count of this clone. J is TRBJ2-1 and V is TRBV7-8, with D perhaps TRBD2 (6 bases). Trimming removed 8 bases at V and 10 bases at J, with 27 bases between. This CDR3 region has 16 residues. CDR1 is SGHVS and CDR2 is FQNEAQ in the germline V gene. The CDR3 sequence is CASGQGTALILQEQFF. The DNA for the CDR3 is TGTGCCAGCGGACAAGGGACTGCCCTTATCCTACAAGAGCAGTTCTTC.

The genes are TRBV28 and TRBJ2-2; either TRBD1 or TRBD2 may supply D (5 bases each). The V gene's germline CDR1 is MDHEN and CDR2 SYDVKM. The CDR3 spans 15 residues. V was cut by 10 bases and J by 2 bases, with 17 bases left in between. CDR3 amino acids: CATEEGGGNTGELFF. CDR3 nucleotides: TGTGCCACCGAGGAAGGTGGGGGAAACACCGGGGAGCTGTTTTTT.

J is TRBJ2-7 and V is TRBV18; 12 nucleotides agree with TRBD2. Trimming at V came to 3 bases and at J to 3 bases, leaving 12 bases not matched to a gene. Germline lookup yields CDR1 KGHSH and CDR2 LQKENI. The CDR3 sequence is 18 residues long. The CDR3: CASSPKTGTSGLNYEQYF. DNA for the CDR3: TGTGCCAGCTCACCGAAAACCGGGACTAGCGGGCTAAACTACGAGCAGTACTTC.

The chain carries TRBV19 and TRBJ2-5, with 7 bases fitting TRBD1. Germline V CDR1 and CDR2: LNHDA, SQIVND (reference sequence). The CDR3 is 16 residues long. J was trimmed by 2 bases and V by 0 bases; bases with no gene match: 6. The chain's CDR3 is CASSIDRTGRQETQYF. In DNA form, the CDR3 reads TGTGCCAGTAGTATAGATCGGACAGGTCGGCAAGAGACCCAGTACTTC.

The chain is built from TRBV6-4 and TRBJ2-5; 14 bases fit TRBD2. Germline V CDR1 and CDR2: MRHNA, SNTAGT. This CDR3 is 16 amino acids long. Germline trimming cut 6 bases from V and 0 bases from J; bases unmatched to any gene: 3. CDR3 in amino acids: CASRGLAGDHQETQYF. In DNA, the CDR3 is TGTGCCAGCAGGGGACTAGCGGGGGACCACCAAGAGACCCAGTACTTC.

This chain connects TRBV29-1 to TRBJ1-2; D is undetermined. This CDR3 comprises 13 residues. V lost 6 bases and J lost 2, with 13 bases in between. From germline, CDR1 is SQVTM and CDR2 ANQGSEA. The DNA of the CDR3 is TGCAGCGTCGGCGACGGACCGAACTATGGCTACACCTTC. Its protein is CSVGDGPNYGYTF.

V usage is TRBV5-1 and J usage is TRBJ2-1, with 8 bases fitting TRBD2. After removal of 6 bases from V and 6 bases from J, the junction contained 11 bases not matched to a gene. The CDR3 sequence is 15 residues long. CDR1 and CDR2 from the germline V gene are SGHRS and YFSETQ. The chain's CDR3 is CASTPISGAPNEQFF. CDR3 nucleotide sequence: TGCGCCAGCACCCCTATTAGCGGGGCCCCCAATGAGCAGTTCTTC.

The rearrangement joins TRBV19 to TRBJ2-5; D is unresolved. Germline loops: CDR1 LNHDA, CDR2 SQIVND (reference sequence). Trimming stripped 10 bases from V and 5 bases from J, with 14 bases between. The CDR3 contains 12 residues. The CDR3: CATSSSVETQYF. The CDR3 nucleotides are TGTGCCACTTCTTCATCTGTGGAGACCCAGTACTTC.